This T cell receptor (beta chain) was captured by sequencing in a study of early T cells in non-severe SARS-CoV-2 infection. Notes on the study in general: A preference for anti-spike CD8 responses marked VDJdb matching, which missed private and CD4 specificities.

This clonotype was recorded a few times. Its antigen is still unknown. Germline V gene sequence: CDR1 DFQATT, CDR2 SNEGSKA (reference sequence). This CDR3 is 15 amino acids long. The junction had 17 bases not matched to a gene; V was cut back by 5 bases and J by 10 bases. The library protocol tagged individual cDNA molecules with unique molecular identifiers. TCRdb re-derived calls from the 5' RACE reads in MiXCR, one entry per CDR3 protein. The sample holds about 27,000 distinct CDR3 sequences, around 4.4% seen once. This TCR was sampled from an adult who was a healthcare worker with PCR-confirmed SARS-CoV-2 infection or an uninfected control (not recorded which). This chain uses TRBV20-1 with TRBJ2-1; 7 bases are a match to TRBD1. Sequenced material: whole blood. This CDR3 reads CSALSAVGVQGEQFF. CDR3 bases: TGCAGTGCTCTCAGTGCCGTCGGCGTACAGGGGGAGCAGTTCTTC.